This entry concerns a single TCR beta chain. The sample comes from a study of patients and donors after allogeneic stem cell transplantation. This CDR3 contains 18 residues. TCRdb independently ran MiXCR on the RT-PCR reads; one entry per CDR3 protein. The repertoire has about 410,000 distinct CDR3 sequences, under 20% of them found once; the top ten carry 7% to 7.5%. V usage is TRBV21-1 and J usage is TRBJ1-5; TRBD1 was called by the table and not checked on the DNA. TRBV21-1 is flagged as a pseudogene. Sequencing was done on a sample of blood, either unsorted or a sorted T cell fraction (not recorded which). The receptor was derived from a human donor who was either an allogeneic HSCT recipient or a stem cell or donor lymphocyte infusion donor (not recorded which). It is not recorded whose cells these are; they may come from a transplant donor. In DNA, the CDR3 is TGTGCCAGCAGCAAAGACGATGGTAAAAGGGGGAGCAATCAGCCCCAGCATTTT. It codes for CASSKDDGKRGSNQPQHF.